These 27 T cell receptor beta chains share one sample of origin, sequenced in a study of blood T cell repertoires in COVID-19. Profiling relied on immunoSEQ multiplex PCR, and the TCRdb table lists in-frame clones only, not all of them. The data show about 130,000 clones, 81% seen once. Sequencing was performed on peripheral blood. These receptors were obtained from a man younger than 40 with COVID-19, enrolled during active disease.

The chain employs TRBV5-1 and TRBJ1-1; D is unresolved. The length of the CDR3 is 15 residues. CDR1 and CDR2 (germline): SGHRS, YFSETQ. Trimming left V 0 bases short and J 0 bases short, with 9 bases between. CDR3: CASSLETGVNTEAFF. In DNA, the CDR3 is TGCGCCAGCAGCTTGGAAACGGGAGTGAACACTGAAGCTTTCTTT.

This clone came up once. The chain links TRBV7-3 to TRBJ2-5, with 9 bases identical to TRBD2. Germline CDR1 is SGHTA and CDR2 is FQGTGA. V gave up 5 bases and J gave up 2 bases; unmatched junction bases: 3. The CDR3 has 14 residues. CDR3 sequence (DNA): TGTGCCAGCAGCAGAGCGGGGGGACAAGAGACCCAGTACTTC. This encodes CASSRAGGQETQYF.

The chain joins TRBV4-1 to TRBJ2-5; 11 nucleotides align to TRBD1. Germline values: CDR1 MGHRA, CDR2 YSYEKL. V was pared by 3 bases and J by 5 bases, with 5 bases of the junction left unmatched. The CDR3 sequence is 15 residues long. CDR3 protein: CASSQMDRGRETQYF. CDR3 DNA sequence: TGCGCCAGCAGCCAGATGGACAGGGGGCGTGAGACCCAGTACTTC.

CDR3 bases: TGTGCCTGGGACCTGGGACAGCATAACTATGGCTACACCTTC. Translating it yields CAWDLGQHNYGYTF. The chain joins TRBV30 to TRBJ1-2; TRBD1 agrees at 7 bases. This CDR3 is built from 14 residues. The ends lost 5 bases at V and 1 base at J; junction bases unmatched: 7. CDR1 and CDR2 from the germline V gene are GTSNPN and SVGIG (reference sequence).

The chain is built from TRBV30 and TRBJ2-5; no firm D call. V lost 2 bases, J lost 5 bases, and 6 bases lay in between. The CDR3 is made up of 11 amino acids. Germline V gene data show CDR1 as GTSNPN and CDR2 as SVGIG (reference sequence). CDR3 coding DNA: TGTGCCTGGAGTCGCCGGGAGACCCAGTACTTC. It yields the protein CAWSRRETQYF.

The chain employs TRBV6-6 and TRBJ2-7; D is perhaps TRBD1 (6 bases). Between the trimmed V and J ends, which lost 4 bases and 3 bases, there was a span of 7 bases. Germline values: CDR1 MNHNY, CDR2 SVGAGI (reference sequence). The CDR3 sequence is 12 residues long. In nucleotides, the CDR3 is TGTGCCAGCAGTTCGGACAGCTACGAGCAGTACTTC. It is translated as CASSSDSYEQYF.

CDR3 sequence reads: CASSHPLSTRRIFTDTQYF. In nucleotides, the CDR3 is TGCGCCAGCAGTCACCCCCTTTCGACTAGGCGGATATTCACAGATACGCAGTATTTT. This chain links TRBV23-1 with TRBJ2-3; maybe TRBD2 (6 bases). TRBV23-1 is given ORF status, its function remaining uncertain. Trimming left V 3 bases short and J 2 bases short, with 24 bases between. The CDR3 is made up of 19 amino acids.

The genes are TRBV21-1 and TRBJ2-5; the D call TRBD2 from the table was never checked on the DNA. TRBV21-1 is a pseudogene locus. There are 16 residues in the CDR3. Here the CDR3 DNA reads TGTGCCAGCAGCAATAAGGTAGCGGGGTGGGAAGAGACCCAGTACTTC. As protein: CASSNKVAGWEETQYF.

The chain links TRBV19 to TRBJ1-5, with 7 bases fitting TRBD1. The junction had 8 bases not matched to a gene; V was cut back by 4 bases and J by 2 bases. Germline values: CDR1 LNHDA, CDR2 SQIVND (reference sequence). The CDR3 consists of 16 residues. Here the CDR3 DNA reads TGTGCCAGTAGTACAGGGGGAGGCCATCGCAATCAGCCCCAGCATTTT. Translating gives CASSTGGGHRNQPQHF.

A single count supports this clone. The J gene is TRBJ1-5, the V gene TRBV12-3 or TRBV12-4; D uncertain. The CDR3 contains 13 residues. V was pared by 4 bases and J by 3 bases, with 7 bases between. CDR3 bases: TGTGCCAGCAGTTCACAGCACAATCAGCCCCAGCATTTT. Its translation is CASSSQHNQPQHF.

This clone was seen more than once but under ten times. The chain combines TRBV18 with TRBJ1-1; 7 bases fit TRBD1. The V segment lost 2 bases and the J segment 2 bases; nucleotides outside the gene matches: 2. The CDR3 covers 14 residues. The germline V gene encodes CDR1 KGHSH and CDR2 LQKENI. The CDR3 coding sequence is TGTGCCAGCTCACCAAGGGACAGTAACACTGAAGCTTTCTTT. This translates into CASSPRDSNTEAFF.

J is TRBJ1-3 and V is TRBV4-3; D perhaps matches TRBD1 (5 bases). The CDR3 sequence is 16 residues long. The ends were cut back, 3 bases at V and 0 bases at J, with 12 bases in the middle. Germline values: CDR1 LGHNA, CDR2 YSLEER. This CDR3 reads CASSHRQHSSGNTIYF. CDR3 bases: TGCGCCAGCAGCCACCGACAGCACTCCTCTGGAAACACCATATATTTT.

The chain couples TRBV9 to TRBJ2-7, with D possibly being TRBD1 (5 bases). V was trimmed by 1 base and J by 3 bases, leaving 14 bases between them. This CDR3 has 15 amino acids. Germline assignment: CDR1 SGDLS and CDR2 YYNGEE. CDR3 nucleotide sequence: TGTGCCAGCAGCGTAAGTGGGGCACCTAGCTACGAGCAGTACTTC. It translates to CASSVSGAPSYEQYF.

CDR3 bases: TGTGCCAGCAGTCCTCAGGGTCTTACTGAAGCTTTCTTT. Translation: CASSPQGLTEAFF. The J gene is TRBJ1-1, the V gene TRBV6-5, with D possibly matching TRBD1 (5 bases). Looked up from germline, CDR1 is MNHEY and CDR2 is SVGAGI. V was clipped by 5 bases and J by 5 bases, with 12 bases between them. CDR3 length equals 13 residues.

This chain uses TRBV7-9 with TRBJ2-7, with a tentative D call TRBD2 (5 bases). CDR3 length: 16 amino acids. Trimming shortened V by 5 bases and J by 1 base, and 18 bases separated the two germline ends. Germline assignment: CDR1 SEHNR and CDR2 FQNEAQ (reference sequence). This CDR3 reads CASSGRKDGDSYEQYF. CDR3 in DNA: TGTGCCAGCAGCGGACGGAAGGACGGGGATTCCTACGAGCAGTACTTC.

The chain uses TRBV2 and TRBJ2-7; tentatively, D is TRBD1 (6 bases). CDR3 length: 11 residues. Germline CDR1 reads SNHLY; CDR2 reads FYNNEI. V was clipped by 7 bases and J by 12 bases, with 16 bases between them. CDR3 nucleotides: TGTGCCAGCACCCTGGACAGCTTTCCGTACTTC. This translates into CASTLDSFPYF. Together with reference TRBV2 and TRBJ2-7, the CDR3 gives the full variable domain: EPEVTQTPSHQVTQMGQEVILRCVPISNHLYFYWYRQILGQKVEFLVSFYNNEISEKSEIFDDQFSVERPDGSNFTLKIRSTKLEDSAMYFCASTLDSFPYFGPGTRLTVT.

The chain links TRBV12-3 or TRBV12-4 to TRBJ2-1; the D gene is possibly TRBD2 (6 bases). V was pared by 7 bases and J by 7 bases, with 11 bases between. The CDR3 length is 12 residues. The CDR3 loop is CASTPTRNEQFF. The DNA for the CDR3 is TGTGCCAGCACCCCGACTAGGAATGAGCAGTTCTTC.

The chain carries TRBV10-1 and TRBJ2-7; 8 bases are shared with TRBD1. The length of the CDR3 is 18 residues. Trimming removed 0 bases from V and 3 bases from J; junction bases left unmatched: 13. CDR1 is WNHNN and CDR2 is SYGVQD in the germline V gene (reference sequence). The CDR3 loop is CASSESKWGRGPHYEQYF. Here the CDR3 DNA reads TGCGCCAGCAGTGAGTCGAAGTGGGGCAGGGGGCCCCACTACGAGCAGTACTTC.

The chain employs TRBV6-6 and TRBJ1-1; tentative D call: TRBD1 (5 bases). Germline V gene data show CDR1 as MNHNY and CDR2 as SVGAGI (reference sequence). The V end was cut by 6 bases, the J end by 4 bases, with 18 bases between. The CDR3 covers 15 residues. The CDR3: CASSGPSGGSTEAFF. The CDR3, as DNA: TGTGCCAGCAGCGGACCTTCGGGGGGTAGCACTGAAGCTTTCTTT.

The chain combines TRBV28 with TRBJ2-7; the D gene is possibly TRBD2 (5 bases). This CDR3 is 11 amino acids long. The germline gives CDR1 MDHEN, CDR2 SYDVKM. V lost 5 bases to trimming and J lost 12 bases, with 14 bases between them. CDR3 nucleotide sequence: TGTGCCAGCAGTAGGGAAGGCCGGGGGTACTTC. Protein: CASSREGRGYF.

This chain joins TRBV28 and TRBJ2-3; TRBD2 agrees at 16 bases. There are 18 residues in the CDR3. The V gene end was trimmed by 5 bases and the J gene end by 5 bases; junction bases not matched to a gene: 10. The V gene's germline CDR1 is MDHEN and CDR2 SYDVKM. CDR3 bases: TGTGCCAGCAGTCCCCCGGGACTAGCGGGAGGGCTGCGAGATACGCAGTATTTT. As protein: CASSPPGLAGGLRDTQYF.

The chain carries TRBV30 and TRBJ2-7, with D possibly TRBD1 on 5 matching bases. CDR1 is GTSNPN and CDR2 is SVGIG in the germline V gene (reference sequence). The CDR3 has 15 amino acids. V was clipped by 0 bases and J by 3 bases, with 15 bases between them. The CDR3 protein is CAWSVPDSPYYEQYF. The CDR3 bases are TGTGCCTGGAGTGTACCCGACAGTCCCTACTACGAGCAGTACTTC.

The rearrangement uses TRBV10-3 and TRBJ1-5; no reliable D call. Germline assignment: CDR1 ENHRY and CDR2 SYGVKD. Deletions cut 4 bases from V and 6 bases from J, with 16 bases between. The CDR3 runs to 15 residues. The chain's CDR3 is CAISGAAESGQPQHF. The CDR3 DNA follows: TGTGCCATCAGTGGAGCCGCAGAGTCAGGTCAGCCCCAGCATTTT.

The genes are TRBV6-5 and TRBJ2-3; 7 positions agree with TRBD1. This CDR3 has 14 residues. Germline lookup yields CDR1 MNHEY and CDR2 SVGAGI. The trim removed 5 bases at V and 4 bases at J, leaving 6 bases unmatched. The CDR3 spells CASSLGQLADTQYF. As DNA, the CDR3 is TGTGCCAGCAGTCTGGGACAGTTGGCAGATACGCAGTATTTT.

The chain carries TRBV18 and TRBJ1-2; TRBD1 is a possible D gene (6 bases). The CDR3 length is 15 residues. Germline values: CDR1 KGHSH, CDR2 LQKENI. V lost 0 bases and J 7 bases, leaving 15 bases between the germline ends. CDR3 sequence (DNA): TGTGCCAGCTCACCACCGAAAGGGATCAGGGGTGGCTACACCTTC. It is translated as CASSPPKGIRGGYTF.

This chain connects TRBV30 to TRBJ2-1; TRBD2 agrees at 8 bases. This CDR3 spans 14 amino acids. Germline V gives CDR1 GTSNPN, CDR2 SVGIG (reference sequence). V shed 1 base, J shed 9 bases, and the junction held 8 bases outside the gene matches. The DNA of the CDR3 is TGTGCCTGGAGTGGAGTAGCGGGGCGGGGTGAGCAGTTCTTC. Amino acid sequence: CAWSGVAGRGEQFF. Based on the CDR3 plus reference TRBV30 and TRBJ2-1, the full variable domain is SQTIHQWPATLVQPVGSPLSLECTVEGTSNPNLYWYRQAAGRGLQLLFYSVGIGQISSEVPQNLSASRPQDRQFILSSKKLLLSDSGFYLCAWSGVAGRGEQFFGPGTRLTVL.

V gene TRBV12-5 combines with J gene TRBJ1-1; 7 bases align to TRBD1. CDR3 length: 15 amino acids. With 1 base clipped from V and 5 bases from J, the junction kept 7 bases outside the gene matches. The germline gives CDR1 LGHNT, CDR2 FRNRAP. CDR3 protein: CASGLAEGAGTEAFF. CDR3 DNA sequence: TGTGCTAGTGGTTTGGCGGAGGGGGCTGGGACTGAAGCTTTCTTT.